Listed below are T cell receptor beta chains from one sample, sequenced in a study of blood T cell repertoires in COVID-19. The table came from immunoSEQ multiplex PCR; TCRdb's copy has only in-frame clones and leaves some out. The sample includes roughly 330,000 clones, approximately 82% seen only once; the top ten take about 1.2%. Input material: peripheral blood. These receptors were obtained from a woman aged 45-59 years with acute or convalescent COVID-19. CDR3s leave out the opening cysteine and the closing phenylalanine or tryptophan. Fields, in order: CDR3 protein, V gene, J gene, CDR3 length.

ASTLGGTQY	TRBV12-3/TRBV12-4	TRBJ2-5	9
AISDLSTNTGELF	TRBV10-3	TRBJ2-2	13
AISESAGDSPLH	TRBV10-3	TRBJ1-6	12
ASSLLDTSYGYT	TRBV2	TRBJ1-2	12
ASSLDGGAGGPSNEQF	TRBV5-1	TRBJ2-1	16
ASSESPLGQGNSPLH	TRBV6-1	TRBJ1-6	15
ASSIGLAGGFLVDEQF	TRBV19	TRBJ2-1	16
ASSSRTGGMEAF	TRBV6-5	TRBJ1-1	12
ASSLIRQGNTEAF	TRBV5-6	TRBJ1-1	13
ASGPGTGGIDEQF	TRBV12-5	TRBJ2-1	13
ASSLGKGKLNEQF	TRBV6-5	TRBJ2-1	13
ASSATASAAGANVLT	TRBV5-1	TRBJ2-6	15
ASSAGVGVRSPLH	TRBV19	TRBJ1-6	13
ASSSPIGQGDGYT	TRBV5-1	TRBJ1-2	13
ASSSRQASYEQY	TRBV6-5	TRBJ2-7	12
ASSLDRQGDSGANVLT	TRBV11-2	TRBJ2-6	16
ASSWVAGDNEQF	TRBV5-4	TRBJ2-1	12
AWSWEGPNEQF	TRBV30	TRBJ2-1	11
ASSPRWGETQY	TRBV25-1	TRBJ2-5	11
AISASGPVGGTDTQY	TRBV10-3	TRBJ2-3	15
ASSRQGANEKLF	TRBV27	TRBJ1-4	12
ASSRGQFMNTEAF	TRBV7-2	TRBJ1-1	13
ASSLGLADTQY	TRBV3-1/TRBV3-2	TRBJ2-3	11
ASSLWGQGASDTQY	TRBV11-2	TRBJ2-3	14
ASSQLSGPSSGNTIY	TRBV3-1/TRBV3-2	TRBJ1-3	15
ASDYDSNQPQH	TRBV12-5	TRBJ1-5	11
ASSFGSSTDTQY	TRBV11-3	TRBJ2-3	12
ASSVGTEGYSPLH	TRBV9	TRBJ1-6	13
ASSNDRAMNQPQH	TRBV2	TRBJ1-5	13
ASSVGGQSNQPQH	TRBV9	TRBJ1-5	13
ASSEDSGQPQH	TRBV2	TRBJ1-5	11
ASSPNGGPNTEAF	TRBV18	TRBJ1-1	13
ASSYGTGGAYGYT	TRBV5-5	TRBJ1-2	13
ASSIVGRGKGNTIY	TRBV19	TRBJ1-3	14
ASSLVGDSFNQPQH	TRBV5-1	TRBJ1-5	14
ASSYRGGNTEAF	TRBV7-8	TRBJ1-1	12
ASRLDREFPQH	TRBV11-2	TRBJ1-5	11